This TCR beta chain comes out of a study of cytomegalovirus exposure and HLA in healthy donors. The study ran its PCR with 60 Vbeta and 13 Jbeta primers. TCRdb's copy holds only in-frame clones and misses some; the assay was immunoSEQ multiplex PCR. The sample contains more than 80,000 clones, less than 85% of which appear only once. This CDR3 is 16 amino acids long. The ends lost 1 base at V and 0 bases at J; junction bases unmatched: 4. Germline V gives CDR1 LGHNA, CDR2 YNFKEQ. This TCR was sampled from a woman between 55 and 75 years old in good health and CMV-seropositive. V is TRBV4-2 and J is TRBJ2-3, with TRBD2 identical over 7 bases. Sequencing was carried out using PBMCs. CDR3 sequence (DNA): TGTGCCAGCAGCCAAGCAGGCGGGAGTAGCACAGATACGCAGTATTTT. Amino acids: CASSQAGGSSTDTQYF.